The T cell receptor (beta chain) described here comes from a study of CD8+ T cells in alopecia areata. Study details: Skin was taken from approximately 6-13-month-old C3H/HeJ graft donors that had spontaneous alopecia and grafted onto approximately 6-11-week-old female C3H/HeJ mice. General study findings and limits: Clonality was higher in lesional than normal scalp, especially in alopecia totalis/universalis. Sharing of TCRs across patients appeared less clear than in mice, possibly for HLA-related reasons. Normal skin's resident alphabeta T cells are also sequenced in scalp samples.

Documented time point: mouse skin 6 weeks after grafting, around onset of hair loss. cDNA reverse transcribed from extracted RNA served as the sequencing template. Produced via immunoSEQ multiplex PCR; TCRdb's table is partial and in-frame only. In total the sample includes about 5,900 clones, none of them seen once. From germline, CDR1 is KGHTA and CDR2 FRNEEI. The CDR3 covers 16 residues. V shed 4 bases and J 0 bases; nucleotides not matched to a gene: 3. This clone was picked up many times. The target antigen is unknown. Germline and genes: mouse. The CDR3 goes on 4 residues after the read ends, and that part is filled in from the germline J gene.

This chain uses TRBV24 with TRBJ2-3; 11 bases map to TRBD2. This clonotype was obtained from a C3H/HeJ mouse with alopecia areata. Strain haplotype at MHC: H2-k. The specimen comprised skin, sampled at week 6. The DNA read from the CDR3 is TGTGCCAGCAGTCCAACTGGGGGGGCTAGTGCAGAA. Its protein is CASSPTGGASAE. The whole CDR3 reads CASSPTGGASAETLYF.